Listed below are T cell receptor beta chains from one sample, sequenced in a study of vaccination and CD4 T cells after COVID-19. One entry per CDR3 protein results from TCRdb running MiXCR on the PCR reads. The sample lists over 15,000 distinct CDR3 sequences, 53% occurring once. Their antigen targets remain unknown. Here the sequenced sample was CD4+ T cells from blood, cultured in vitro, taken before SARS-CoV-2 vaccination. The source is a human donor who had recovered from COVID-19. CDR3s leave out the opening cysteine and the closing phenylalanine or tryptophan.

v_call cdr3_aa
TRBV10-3 ATKDRTNTEAF
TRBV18 ASSPKYRTANTGELF
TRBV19 ASVPPGTGPYGYT
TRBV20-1 SARPSGRAHEQY
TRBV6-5 ASSYNNQGARPQH
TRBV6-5 ASSYSTGGAYGYT
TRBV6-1 ASNPRDSGANVLT
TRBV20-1 SASGLAGHNEQF
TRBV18 ASSPPSLQLQETQY
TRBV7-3 ASSYDRGHGYT
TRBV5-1 ASSLMLGTDTQY
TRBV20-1 SASSGAADTQY
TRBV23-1 ASSPPLRWTGELF
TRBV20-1 SARGLAGRKWDTQY
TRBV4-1 ASSPRGLAGGPRPYEQY
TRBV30 AWSRGEYSNQPQH
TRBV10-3 AISENGLAGTDTQY
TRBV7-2 ASSTGRFSGANVLT
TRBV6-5 ASSSPSGEGETQY
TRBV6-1 ASSRPGTGDGYGYT
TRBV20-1 SARKQLAGVADTQY
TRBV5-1 ASRLGRSTSGEQY
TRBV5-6 ASSLEGTWARTDTQY
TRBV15 ATSSGSYEQY
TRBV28 ASSKGGGTEAF
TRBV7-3 ASSPKGTGDADTQY
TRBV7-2 ASSSARGRTYEQY
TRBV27 ASSSMTGPYEQY
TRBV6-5 ASSYRGTSGRYTDTQY
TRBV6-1 ASRFTGELF
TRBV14 ASSLLYNSPLH
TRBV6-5 ASSYSFPAGGRTEAF
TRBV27 ASSDLGLRIYNEQF
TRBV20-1 SARDGNQPQH
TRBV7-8 ASSLGTAGQPQH
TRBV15 ATSRDLVGTRY
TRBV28 ASRDRAGTEAF
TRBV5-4 ASSLVGTSSHKNIQY
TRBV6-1 ASSPVGLAGVTGELF
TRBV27 ASSLSLAGGTDTQY
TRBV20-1 STTVGTNSDTQY
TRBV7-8 ASSLAHLYNEQF
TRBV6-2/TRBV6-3 ASRLAENTDTQY
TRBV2 ASSSRPLYEQY
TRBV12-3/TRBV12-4 ASSSTSRTDTQY
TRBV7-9 ASSFVGQPQH
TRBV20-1 SARAGDSRRDYEQY
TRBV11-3 ASSPRGGGSRNEQF
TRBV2 ASSLLLQGGDSPLH
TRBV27 ANHLAENTGELF
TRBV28 ASSLWTNQETQY
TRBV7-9 ASSPRTNTEAF
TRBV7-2 ASSPTGAFYTGELF
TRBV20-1 SARDNTRTGELF
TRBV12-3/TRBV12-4 ASSKGTDNPYGYT
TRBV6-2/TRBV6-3 ASRGLAGTDTQY
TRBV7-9 ASSRLLGEQY
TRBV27 ASRAGANYGYT
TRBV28 ASRKYSLRRIYEQY
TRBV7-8 ASSLGGLETQY